The sequence of this T cell receptor beta chain was determined in a study of low-dose radiotherapy and immunotherapy resistance in tumors. TRAV- and TRBV-specific primers, spanning alpha and beta chains, primed first-strand cDNA. Over roughly 19 PCR cycles, TCRs were amplified from a constant-region primer and V-primer adapter. Via MiXCR, TCRdb re-called the reads, giving one row per CDR3 protein. This table has under 20,000 distinct CDR3 sequences, 74% appearing once. CDR3 length: 12 amino acids. The V end lost 7 bases, the J end lost 8 bases, and 17 bases lay between the germline ends. The germline gives CDR1 SQVTM, CDR2 ANQGSEA.

The clonotype comes from a human donor with advanced metastatic prostate, ovarian, gallbladder or colorectal cancer (not recorded which). This table probably holds off-target reads from a library built for another chain. This chain links TRBV29-1 with TRBJ1-2, with a tentative D call TRBD1 (5 bases). In nucleotides, the CDR3 is TGCAGCGCCTCGTCCGTAGGGGTCGGCTACACCTTC. Amino acid sequence: CSASSVGVGYTF.